These T cell receptor beta chains were read from a single sample in a study of cytomegalovirus exposure and HLA in healthy donors. The repertoire was sequenced with immunoSEQ multiplex PCR; TCRdb's copy has only in-frame clones and lacks some. The table lists tens of thousands of clones, around 96% of them singletons. The material sequenced was PBMCs. These TCRs come from a man aged 18 to 30 in good health and CMV-seropositive. Both conserved end residues are part of each CDR3. Fields, in order: J gene, V gene, clone size, CDR3 length, D gene, CDR3 DNA, CDR3 protein. The D gene is left open where the match is weak. Where a row states a size, it is once, few, many or the class of an expanded clone; other rows omit it.

TRBJ1-3	TRBV28	.	16	.	TGTGCCAGCAGTTTAGGGCATCTCAACTCTGGAAACACCATATATTTT	CASSLGHLNSGNTIYF
TRBJ2-5	TRBV6-6	.	14	.	TGTGCCAGCAGTTATCAGTCGGGGGAGGAGACCCAGTACTTC	CASSYQSGEETQYF
TRBJ2-1	TRBV28	.	15	TRBD2	TGTGCCAGCAGGGTCACTAGCGGGAGGGGGAATGAGCAGTTCTTC	CASRVTSGRGNEQFF
TRBJ1-3	TRBV30	many	14	.	TGTGCCGGCGGGGGAATGCAGGTGGGAAACACCATATATTTT	CAGGGMQVGNTIYF
TRBJ1-2	TRBV19	.	13	.	TGTGCCAGTAGTTCAACAGGAACCCCAGGCTACACCTTC	CASSSTGTPGYTF
TRBJ2-7	TRBV6-5	.	14	.	TGTGCCAGCAGTTTCAGACTAGTCTCCCACGAGCAGTACTTC	CASSFRLVSHEQYF
TRBJ1-1	TRBV13	once	12	.	TGTGCCAGCCGTCGGGGGGGCACTGAAGCTTTCTTT	CASRRGGTEAFF
TRBJ2-1	TRBV9	.	12	.	TGTGCCAGCAGCGTTGCCCGGGGGGAGCAGTTCTTC	CASSVARGEQFF
TRBJ2-7	TRBV11-2	.	14	TRBD1	TGTGCCAGCAGCCCCGGGACAGGGGGCTACGAGCAGTACTTC	CASSPGTGGYEQYF
TRBJ1-1	TRBV30	.	15	.	TGTGCCTGGAAGAGGGCTCTGGTTATGGACACTGAAGCTTTCTTT	CAWKRALVMDTEAFF
TRBJ2-2	TRBV6-5	.	15	TRBD2	TGTGCCAGCAGTATAGCGGGAGTGGCAACCGGGGAGCTGTTTTTT	CASSIAGVATGELFF
TRBJ1-1	TRBV28	.	12	.	TGTGCCGCCTGGAGGGGAGGCACTGAAGCTTTCTTT	CAAWRGGTEAFF
TRBJ2-2	TRBV30	.	13	TRBD1	TGTGCCTGGAGTACACAGGGGTTCGGGGAGCTGTTTTTT	CAWSTQGFGELFF
TRBJ2-5	TRBV25-1	once	14	TRBD2	TGTGCCAGCAGCGGGACTAGCGGGGTGGAGACCCAGTACTTC	CASSGTSGVETQYF
TRBJ2-3	TRBV12-5	.	15	TRBD1	TGTGCTAGTGGGAAGGGACAGGGGGTGACAGATACGCAGTATTTT	CASGKGQGVTDTQYF
TRBJ2-1	TRBV27	.	11	.	TGTGCCAGCAGTTTAAGCGGTGAGCAGTTCTTC	CASSLSGEQFF
TRBJ2-2	TRBV19	.	13	.	TGTGCCAGTACATCCAGATACACCGGGGAGCTGTTTTTT	CASTSRYTGELFF
TRBJ2-2	TRBV5-1	.	12	.	TGCGCCAGCAAATATAACACCGGGGAGCTGTTTTTT	CASKYNTGELFF
TRBJ2-7	TRBV2	.	12	.	TGTGCCAGCAGTCCAGCGCTGCGGGAGCAGTACTTC	CASSPALREQYF
TRBJ2-1	TRBV27	.	15	.	TGTGCCAGCGCCGTCCAGGGGAACTCCTACAATGAGCAGTTCTTC	CASAVQGNSYNEQFF
TRBJ2-7	TRBV2	once	17	.	TGTGCCAGCACCGAGGCCCGACGAGGGCGGGGAGCCTACGAGCAGTACTTC	CASTEARRGRGAYEQYF
TRBJ2-1	TRBV4-2	.	19	TRBD2	TGTGCCAGCAGCCAAGGGGGGTCTAGCGGGAGGGCCCACTACAATGAGCAGTTCTTC	CASSQGGSSGRAHYNEQFF
TRBJ2-7	TRBV30	.	13	TRBD2	TGTGCCTGGAGTTTAGCGGGATTCTACGAGCAGTACTTC	CAWSLAGFYEQYF
TRBJ2-2	TRBV9	.	17	TRBD1	TGTGCCAGCAGCAAACCGGGACAGGGAGTTGGCACCGGGGAGCTGTTTTTT	CASSKPGQGVGTGELFF
TRBJ1-4	TRBV5-6	.	14	.	TGTGCCAGTTCAGTGTGGGGGGTAGAAGAAAAACTGTTTTTT	CASSVWGVEEKLFF
TRBJ2-1	TRBV7-6	.	13	TRBD1	TGTGCCAGCGGACAGGGAACCTACAATGAGCAGTTCTTC	CASGQGTYNEQFF
TRBJ1-4	TRBV5-4	.	16	TRBD1	TGTGCCAGCAGCTTAGGACAGGGTTCTAAGAATGAAAAACTGTTTTTT	CASSLGQGSKNEKLFF
TRBJ2-5	TRBV28	.	15	TRBD1	TGTGCCAGCAGTTTACCTGGACAGGGGGGAGAGACCCAGTACTTC	CASSLPGQGGETQYF
TRBJ2-7	TRBV10-3	.	13	.	TGTGCCATCAGTGAACGGACAGCCCACGAGCAGTACTTC	CAISERTAHEQYF
TRBJ2-7	TRBV25-1	.	13	TRBD2	TGTGCCAGCAGTGAGGCGGGAGTCTACGAGCAGTACTTC	CASSEAGVYEQYF
TRBJ1-1	TRBV6-5	.	14	TRBD1	TGTGCCAGCAGTTGGGGACAGGGGGTTACTGAAGCTTTCTTT	CASSWGQGVTEAFF